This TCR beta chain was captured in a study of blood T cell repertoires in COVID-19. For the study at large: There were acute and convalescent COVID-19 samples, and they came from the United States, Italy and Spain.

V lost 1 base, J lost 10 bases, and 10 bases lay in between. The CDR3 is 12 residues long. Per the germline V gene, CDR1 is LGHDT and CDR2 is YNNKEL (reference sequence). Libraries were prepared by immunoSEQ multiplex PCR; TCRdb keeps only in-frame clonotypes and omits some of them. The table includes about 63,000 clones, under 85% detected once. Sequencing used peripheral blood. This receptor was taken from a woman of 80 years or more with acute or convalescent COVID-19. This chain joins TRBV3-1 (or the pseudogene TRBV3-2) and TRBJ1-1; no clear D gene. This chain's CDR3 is CASSQVEGIAFF. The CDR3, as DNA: TGTGCCAGCAGCCAAGTTGAGGGAATAGCTTTCTTT.